What follows is one T cell receptor beta chain and its context. Germline assignment: CDR1 KGHDR and CDR2 SFDVKD. Trimming left V 2 bases short and J 2 bases short, with 2 bases between. The CDR3 contains 12 residues. Only in-frame clones appear in the TCRdb table, and some are missing; sequencing was by immunoSEQ multiplex PCR. The sample shows 95,000 to 150,000 clones, 70% to 90% of them seen only once. This entry is derived from a study of T cell responses to AZD1222 COVID-19 vaccine. This TCR was recovered from an adult in good health. This chain uses TRBV24-1 with TRBJ1-2; D remains ambiguous. Sequenced here: peripheral blood, sampled on day 0 of AZD1222 vaccination. The CDR3 loop reads CATSDYNYGYTF. CDR3 DNA: TGTGCCACCAGTGATTACAACTATGGCTACACCTTC.